This T cell receptor (beta chain) was captured by sequencing in a study of vaccination and CD4 T cells after COVID-19. Stated treatment: roughly nine-day PBMC culture with coronavirus spike peptide pools or control peptides (ViraFEST assay). Deletions cut 2 bases from V and 4 bases from J, with 9 bases between. The length of the CDR3 is 13 residues. Germline-derived CDR1 and CDR2 are MNHEY and SVGAGI. Note on this clonotype: No antigen is known for it.

The Oncomine TCR Beta short-read assay was applied to DNA of cultured CD4+ T cells. TCRdb reanalysed the PCR reads using MiXCR and keeps one entry per CDR3 protein. This repertoire shows 11,000 to 15,000 distinct CDR3 sequences, about 53% found once; its top ten account for roughly a tenth. This TCR came from a human donor who had recovered from COVID-19. The chain couples TRBV6-5 to TRBJ2-7; D possibly corresponds to TRBD2 (5 bases). The sequenced sample was CD4+ T cells from blood, cultured in vitro, obtained before SARS-CoV-2 vaccination. In nucleotides, the CDR3 is TGTGCCAGCAGTTACCACGGCGGGTACGAGCAGTACTTC. This codes for CASSYHGGYEQYF.